Sequencing of this T cell receptor (beta chain) was carried out in a study of blood T cell repertoires in COVID-19. Here immunoSEQ multiplex PCR was the method, and the copy in TCRdb shows in-frame clones only, minus some. This sample has 250,000 to 300,000 clones, with roughly nine tenths found just once. J gave up 11 bases and V 0 bases, and 3 bases lay outside the gene matches. Germline V gives CDR1 SEHNR, CDR2 FQNEAQ (reference sequence). The CDR3 extends over 13 amino acids. The rearrangement uses TRBV7-9 and TRBJ1-1, with 10 bases fitting TRBD1. The source of this sequence is a human donor in a cohort exposed to, infected with or recovered from COVID-19 (not recorded which). The donor label of this sample is uncertain. Sequenced material: PBMCs or T cells enriched from blood (not recorded which). CDR3 DNA: TGTGCCAGCAGCTTAGCCCGACAGGGGGCTGCTTTCTTT. Amino acids: CASSLARQGAAFF. The whole variable domain, filled in from reference TRBV7-9 and TRBJ1-1, reads DTGVSQNPRHKITKRGQNVTFRCDPISEHNRLYWYRQTLGQGPEFLTYFQNEAQLEKSRLLSDRFSAERPKGSFSTLEIQRTEQGDSAMYLCASSLARQGAAFFGQGTRLTVV.